What follows are 30 T cell receptor beta chains derived from one specimen sequenced in a study of CD8 T cells in Susac syndrome. After extraction with the RNeasy kit, about 0.45 to 1 ug of the RNA was reverse transcribed using random hexamers. MiXCR, run by TCRdb on the immunoSEQ multiplex PCR reads, gives a single entry per CDR3 protein. Altogether 350,000 to 550,000 distinct CDR3 sequences are present, around 85% being singletons, with the ten largest covering approximately 0.12%. Material for sequencing was CD8+ T cells from PBMCs. These TCRs come from a human donor with multiple sclerosis.

The chain employs TRBV2 and TRBJ2-7, with 7 nucleotides matching TRBD1. Germline V gene data show CDR1 as SNHLY and CDR2 as FYNNEI. This CDR3 comprises 19 residues. The J segment lost 3 bases and the V segment lost 0 bases, leaving 17 bases of the junction unmatched. The CDR3 coding sequence is TGTGCCAGCAGTGAAGCGCTTTTTTTCAGTTCGGGACAGCTCTACGAGCAGTACTTC. Encoded protein: CASSEALFFSSGQLYEQYF.

The chain employs TRBV29-1 and TRBJ1-2; 9 nucleotides match TRBD1. Germline CDR1 and CDR2: SQVTM and ANQGSEA. CDR3 length equals 16 residues. Trimming cost V 0 bases and J 5 bases; bases outside gene matches: 10. CDR3 DNA: TGCAGCGTTGAAGATCGGGACAGGGTAGCGGGTTATGGCTACACCTTC. Protein: CSVEDRDRVAGYGYTF.

The chain couples TRBV6-5 to TRBJ1-1; no clear D gene. The CDR3 is 16 residues long. The germline V gene has CDR1 MNHEY and CDR2 SVGAGI. The V end was cut by 0 bases, the J end by 6 bases, with 17 bases between. CDR3 DNA: TGTGCCAGCAGTTACTCGTTACAGTCCGGGATAGCTGAAGCTTTCTTT. This encodes CASSYSLQSGIAEAFF.

This clonotype was counted between two and nine times. The chain combines TRBV7-6 with TRBJ1-3; 7 bases align to TRBD1. Losses at the gene ends were 5 bases for V and 4 bases for J; bases not matched to a gene: 2. CDR3 size: 13 residues. The V gene's germline CDR1 is SGHVS and CDR2 FNYEAQ. Here the CDR3 DNA reads TGTGCCAGCAGCGCGGACAGGGGAAACACCATATATTTT. Translation: CASSADRGNTIYF.

This rearrangement joins TRBV4-1 to TRBJ2-7, with D possibly TRBD2 on 5 matching bases. The CDR3 spans 15 residues. V shed 4 bases and J shed 2 bases, with 15 bases lying between them. Looked up from germline, CDR1 is MGHRA and CDR2 is YSYEKL. The CDR3 is CASSPREGAAYEQYF. The CDR3 nucleotides are TGCGCCAGCAGCCCTAGAGAGGGAGCGGCCTACGAGCAGTACTTC.

CDR3 sequence reads: CASSLEQETYEQYF. CDR3 DNA: TGTGCCAGCAGCTTGGAACAGGAAACCTACGAGCAGTACTTC. This chain links TRBV7-9 with TRBJ2-7, with TRBD1 as a possible D gene (5 bases). The CDR3 has 14 residues. Trimming removed 3 bases from V and 2 bases from J, with 11 bases in between. Germline lookup yields CDR1 SEHNR and CDR2 FQNEAQ (reference sequence).

J is TRBJ1-2 and V is TRBV11-2; 11 nucleotides line up with TRBD1. This CDR3 contains 21 residues. Per the germline V gene, CDR1 is SGHAT and CDR2 is FQNNGV. V shed 4 bases and J 0 bases; nucleotides not matched to a gene: 19. The CDR3 region is CASSSLRATGTGGLANYGYTF. CDR3 nucleotides: TGTGCCAGCAGCTCCCTAAGGGCCACCGGGACAGGGGGGTTAGCTAACTATGGCTACACCTTC.

The chain couples TRBV2 to TRBJ1-1; 8 bases align to TRBD1. CDR1 is SNHLY, CDR2 FYNNEI, per germline. The length of the CDR3 is 12 residues. Unmatched junction bases numbered 7, after V lost 10 bases and J lost 6 bases. The CDR3 nucleotides are TGTGCCACCGACAGGGGTAGTCCTGAAGCTTTCTTT. Translated, it gives CATDRGSPEAFF. Full variable domain (remainder filled in from reference TRBV2 and TRBJ1-1): EPEVTQTPSHQVTQMGQEVILRCVPISNHLYFYWYRQILGQKVEFLVSFYNNEISEKSEIFDDQFSVERPDGSNFTLKIRSTKLEDSAMYFCATDRGSPEAFFGQGTRLTVV.

The rearrangement uses TRBV4-1 and TRBJ2-7; D unresolved. Trimming shortened V by 0 bases and J by 3 bases, and 9 bases separated the two germline ends. The CDR3 is 14 residues long. Germline V gene lookup returns CDR1 MGHRA and CDR2 YSYEKL. The CDR3 spells CASSQEGHLYEQYF. CDR3 nucleotides: TGCGCCAGCAGCCAAGAAGGCCACCTCTACGAGCAGTACTTC.

The rearrangement joins TRBV4-2 to TRBJ1-2, with unresolved D. The length of the CDR3 is 14 residues. CDR1 is LGHNA and CDR2 is YNFKEQ in the germline V gene. Trimming left V 4 bases short and J 8 bases short, with 17 bases between. The CDR3 reads CASSPEPTTGGYTF. The CDR3 coding sequence is TGTGCCAGCAGCCCTGAGCCCACTACGGGCGGCTACACCTTC.

V gene TRBV4-1 combines with J gene TRBJ2-1; 8 positions match TRBD2. Trimming cost V 4 bases and J 2 bases; bases outside gene matches: 10. CDR3 length equals 17 residues. The germline CDR1 and CDR2 sequences are MGHRA and YSYEKL. As DNA, the CDR3 is TGCGCCAGCAGCCCGTACCCCCCAGCGGGAGCCTACAATGAGCAGTTCTTC. Translation: CASSPYPPAGAYNEQFF.

The CDR3 loop reads CASSEMGGAGIQYF. The DNA of the CDR3 is TGTGCCAGCAGTGAAATGGGGGGGGCAGGCATTCAGTACTTC. The chain joins TRBV6-1 to TRBJ2-4; D perhaps matches TRBD2 (7 bases). CDR1 is MNHNS and CDR2 is SASEGT in the germline V gene. Trimming left V 2 bases short and J 9 bases short, with 14 bases between. The CDR3 is 14 amino acids.

The chain is built from TRBV20-1 and TRBJ2-3, with D unresolved. V was shortened by 5 bases and J by 5 bases, with 23 bases between the two germline ends. Germline CDR1 and CDR2: DFQATT and SNEGSKA (reference sequence). The CDR3 has 16 residues. The CDR3 region is CSAPPAHSWKGDTQYF. CDR3 DNA: TGCAGTGCTCCTCCAGCCCACAGCTGGAAGGGAGATACGCAGTATTTT.

The chain joins TRBV7-9 to TRBJ1-1; tentatively, D is TRBD1 (5 bases). CDR1 and CDR2 from the germline V gene are SEHNR and FQNEAQ (reference sequence). Trimming shortened V by 6 bases and J by 3 bases, and 11 bases separated the two germline ends. This CDR3 comprises 13 residues. CDR3 DNA: TGTGCCAGCAGAGGAGGGGTGGACACTGAAGCTTTCTTT. As protein: CASRGGVDTEAFF.

J is TRBJ1-4 and V is TRBV4-1; D call uncertain. The CDR3 contains 13 residues. Germline V lookup: CDR1 MGHRA, CDR2 YSYEKL. V lost 1 base, J lost 10 bases, and 10 bases lay in between. CDR3 in DNA: TGCGCCAGCAGCCAAGGTGTAGCGGTAAAACTGTTTTTT. Translating gives CASSQGVAVKLFF.

The gene calls are TRBV6-2 or TRBV6-3 and TRBJ2-2, with D hard to call. CDR1 MNHEY and CDR2 SVGEGT come from the germline V gene. Trimming took 6 bases from V and 6 from J, leaving 11 bases between them. The CDR3 is 13 amino acids. CDR3 in DNA: TGTGCCAGCAGCCCTGGGCCTCCCGGGGAGCTGTTTTTT. Translating it yields CASSPGPPGELFF.

There are a few counts of this clonotype. The V gene is TRBV29-1, the J gene TRBJ2-7; 8 positions agree with TRBD1. The CDR3 totals 16 residues. Losses at the gene ends were 1 base for V and 5 bases for J; bases not matched to a gene: 13. CDR1 and CDR2 (germline): SQVTM, ANQGSEA. The CDR3 sequence is CSVEGGGQGAPDEQYF. The CDR3, as DNA: TGCAGCGTTGAAGGAGGAGGGCAGGGGGCTCCAGACGAGCAGTACTTC.

The V gene is TRBV7-3, the J gene TRBJ1-2; D might be TRBD1 (6 bases). CDR3 length equals 16 residues. Trimming removed 3 bases at V and 8 bases at J, with 22 bases between. CDR1 and CDR2 from the germline V gene are SGHTA and FQGTGA. CDR3 in DNA: TGTGCCAGCAGCTTTAGGCCGGGACACTTGTTGTGGGGCTACACCTTC. This gives the protein CASSFRPGHLLWGYTF.

This clonotype has only one observation. The chain combines TRBV4-1 with TRBJ1-1; D call uncertain. V was shortened by 1 base and J by 0 bases, with 9 bases between the two germline ends. The CDR3 contains 15 residues. Germline V lookup: CDR1 MGHRA, CDR2 YSYEKL. The CDR3 DNA is TGCGCCAGCAGCCAAGTCTCAGACATGAACACTGAAGCTTTCTTT. Its translation is CASSQVSDMNTEAFF.

CDR3 sequence: CASRDSTGYEQYF. The CDR3 DNA reads as TGTGCCAGCAGGGATTCGACAGGCTACGAGCAGTACTTC. The V call is TRBV7-9, the J call TRBJ2-7; maybe TRBD1 (6 bases). The CDR3 spans 13 residues. Germline loops: CDR1 SEHNR, CDR2 FQNEAQ (reference sequence). Trimming pared 6 bases from V and 3 bases from J, leaving 12 bases between.

The J gene is TRBJ2-5, the V gene TRBV2; the D gene is possibly TRBD2 (6 bases). The CDR3 loop spans 17 amino acids. Germline V CDR1 and CDR2: SNHLY, FYNNEI. V was pared by 0 bases and J by 6 bases, with 20 bases between. CDR3 loop: CASSEANEAPGVKTQYF. DNA of the CDR3: TGTGCCAGCAGTGAAGCGAATGAGGCTCCGGGAGTGAAGACCCAGTACTTC.

The chain is built from TRBV20-1 and TRBJ2-1, with D maybe TRBD2 (6 bases). Trimming stripped 0 bases from V and 0 bases from J, with 12 bases between. The germline CDR1 and CDR2 sequences are DFQATT and SNEGSKA (reference sequence). The CDR3 extends over 16 amino acids. CDR3 in amino acids: CSARDRDGSSYNEQFF. Written as DNA, the CDR3 is TGCAGTGCTAGAGATCGAGACGGGAGCTCCTACAATGAGCAGTTCTTC.

The chain combines TRBV7-9 with TRBJ1-2; D is possibly TRBD1 (6 bases). Trimming removed 4 bases at V and 1 base at J, with 13 bases between. The germline CDR1 and CDR2 sequences are SEHNR and FQNEAQ (reference sequence). The CDR3 covers 15 residues. The CDR3 DNA is TGTGCCAGCAGCTCGCCCCGGACAGTTAACTATGGCTACACCTTC. As protein: CASSSPRTVNYGYTF.

The chain has TRBV7-9 and TRBJ2-7; 7 bases align to TRBD2. V trimming: 7 bases; J trimming: 5 bases; junction bases outside the gene matches: 11. CDR3 length: 14 residues. Germline CDR1 reads SEHNR; CDR2 reads FQNEAQ (reference sequence). The chain's CDR3 is CASIGGEGVHEQYF. The CDR3 region has the DNA TGTGCCAGCATCGGTGGGGAGGGTGTACACGAGCAGTACTTC.

The chain employs TRBV3-1 and TRBJ2-7; possible D gene TRBD1, 6 bases. CDR1 is LGHDT and CDR2 is YNNKEL in the germline V gene (reference sequence). The CDR3 loop spans 14 amino acids. Trimming took 4 bases from V and 0 from J, leaving 10 bases between them. The CDR3, as DNA: TGTGCCAGCAGCCCCCGGGACATCTCCTACGAGCAGTACTTC. Encoded protein: CASSPRDISYEQYF.

The V call is TRBV28, the J call TRBJ2-1; 12 nucleotides agree with TRBD2. CDR3 length: 16 residues. From germline, CDR1 is MDHEN and CDR2 SYDVKM. The V gene end was trimmed by 5 bases and the J gene end by 4 bases; junction bases not matched to a gene: 6. The CDR3 bases are TGTGCCAGCAGTCGGACTAGCGGGATAACATACAATGAGCAGTTCTTC. Its translation: CASSRTSGITYNEQFF.

The chain employs TRBV7-9 and TRBJ1-2, with 7 bases fitting TRBD1. This CDR3 region has 15 residues. With 5 bases clipped from V and 1 base from J, the junction kept 7 bases outside the gene matches. Germline loops: CDR1 SEHNR, CDR2 FQNEAQ (reference sequence). The CDR3 region is CASSRGTDFNYGYTF. The CDR3 DNA reads TGTGCCAGCAGCAGGGGGACAGACTTTAACTATGGCTACACCTTC. The whole variable domain, filled in from reference TRBV7-9 and TRBJ1-2, reads DTGVSQNPRHKITKRGQNVTFRCDPISEHNRLYWYRQTLGQGPEFLTYFQNEAQLEKSRLLSDRFSAERPKGSFSTLEIQRTEQGDSAMYLCASSRGTDFNYGYTFGSGTRLTVV.

The chain couples TRBV4-2 to TRBJ2-2; the D gene is possibly TRBD2 (6 bases). The CDR3 extends over 21 amino acids. CDR1 is LGHNA, CDR2 YNFKEQ, per germline. V was trimmed by 0 bases and J by 0 bases, leaving 23 bases between them. The CDR3 region is CASSQDVDPSASLANTGELFF. CDR3 nucleotide sequence: TGTGCCAGCAGCCAAGATGTTGATCCTAGCGCCAGCCTCGCGAACACCGGGGAGCTGTTTTTT.

The sample holds one count of this clonotype. The rearrangement links TRBV6-5 to TRBJ2-1, with 10 bases aligning to TRBD2. Trimming cost V 0 bases and J 5 bases; bases outside gene matches: 7. The germline V gene has CDR1 MNHEY and CDR2 SVGAGI. The CDR3 covers 17 residues. The DNA of the CDR3 is TGTGCCAGCAGTTACTCGGGTCTAGCGGGAGCCCACAATGAGCAGTTCTTC. Encoded protein: CASSYSGLAGAHNEQFF.

V and J are TRBV2 and TRBJ2-1; 9 bases align to TRBD1. The V segment lost 6 bases and the J segment 4 bases; nucleotides outside the gene matches: 4. This CDR3 region has 14 residues. The germline V gene encodes CDR1 SNHLY and CDR2 FYNNEI. The CDR3 loop is CASRTGQGYNEQFF. Written as DNA, the CDR3 is TGTGCCAGCAGGACGGGACAGGGTTACAATGAGCAGTTCTTC.